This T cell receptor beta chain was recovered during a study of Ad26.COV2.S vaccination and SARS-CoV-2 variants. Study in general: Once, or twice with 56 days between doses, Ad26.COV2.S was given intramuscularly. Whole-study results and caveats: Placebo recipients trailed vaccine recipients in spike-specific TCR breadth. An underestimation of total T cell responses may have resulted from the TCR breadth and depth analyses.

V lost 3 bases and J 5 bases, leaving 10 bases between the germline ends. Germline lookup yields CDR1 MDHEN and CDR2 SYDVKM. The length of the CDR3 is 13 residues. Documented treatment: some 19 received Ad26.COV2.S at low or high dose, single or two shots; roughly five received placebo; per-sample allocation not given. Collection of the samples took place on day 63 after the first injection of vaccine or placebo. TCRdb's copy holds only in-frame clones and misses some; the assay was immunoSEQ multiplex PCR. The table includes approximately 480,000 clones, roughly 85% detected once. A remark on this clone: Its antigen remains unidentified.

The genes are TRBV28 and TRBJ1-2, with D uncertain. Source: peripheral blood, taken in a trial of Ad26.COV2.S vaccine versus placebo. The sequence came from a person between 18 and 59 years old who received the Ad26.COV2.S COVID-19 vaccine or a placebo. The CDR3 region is CASSFGPPYGYTF. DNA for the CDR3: TGTGCCAGCAGTTTCGGACCGCCGTATGGCTACACCTTC.